This T cell receptor (beta chain) originates from a study of blood T cell repertoires in COVID-19. In the study overall: Researchers got acute and convalescent COVID-19 samples from the United States, Italy and Spain. Sample material is recorded as cDNA or gDNA derived from T cells, B-cell-depleted T cells, or PBMCs.

As processed by the authors: Estimation of nucleated cell counts was performed using reference gene primer amplification. Repertoires were generated with immunoSEQ multiplex PCR, while TCRdb's copy carries only in-frame clones and drops some. The V and J calls and clone size were taken over from that table, and D and trimming were inferred from the DNA. The profile shows about 140,000 clones, 79% of them singletons. The CDR3 consists of 11 residues. CDR1 MNHEY and CDR2 SVGAGI come from the germline V gene. V lost 6 bases to trimming and J lost 7 bases; unmatched junction nucleotides: 2. This sequence originates from a man between 60 and 75 years old with acute or convalescent COVID-19. Sample: peripheral blood. The rearrangement links TRBV6-5 to TRBJ1-1, with TRBD1 matching over 7 bases. The chain's CDR3 is CASRRDSEAFF. CDR3 bases: TGTGCCAGCAGACGGGACAGTGAAGCTTTCTTT.